At least ten counts were recorded for the clone carrying this T cell receptor beta chain. Its antigen is as yet unknown. Amplification targeted TCR beta CDR3 regions from RNA transcripts. The primer set for the first-round RT-PCR of the TCR CDR3 was HTBI. TCRdb recomputed calls from the multiplex PCR reads with MiXCR, one row per CDR3 protein. Of roughly 500,000 distinct CDR3 sequences listed, 40% to 55% are singletons. The CDR3 has 16 residues. Trimming cost V 1 base and J 3 bases; bases outside gene matches: 8. Germline V gene sequence: CDR1 SGHRS, CDR2 YFSETQ. The record originates from a study of T cells in Graves' hyperthyroidism and ophthalmopathy. General observations from the study: Classification by a 13 V-J model distinguished ophthalmopathy from stable hyperthyroidism.

The source is an adult woman with Graves' disease, either hyperthyroidism or ophthalmopathy (not recorded which). The sample was peripheral blood or thyroid tissue (not recorded which). The gene calls are TRBV5-1 and TRBJ2-5, with 8 bases matching TRBD1. CDR3 bases: TGCGCCAGCAGCTTGCGTACCGGGACAGGCGAAGAGACCCAGTACTTC. This encodes CASSLRTGTGEETQYF.